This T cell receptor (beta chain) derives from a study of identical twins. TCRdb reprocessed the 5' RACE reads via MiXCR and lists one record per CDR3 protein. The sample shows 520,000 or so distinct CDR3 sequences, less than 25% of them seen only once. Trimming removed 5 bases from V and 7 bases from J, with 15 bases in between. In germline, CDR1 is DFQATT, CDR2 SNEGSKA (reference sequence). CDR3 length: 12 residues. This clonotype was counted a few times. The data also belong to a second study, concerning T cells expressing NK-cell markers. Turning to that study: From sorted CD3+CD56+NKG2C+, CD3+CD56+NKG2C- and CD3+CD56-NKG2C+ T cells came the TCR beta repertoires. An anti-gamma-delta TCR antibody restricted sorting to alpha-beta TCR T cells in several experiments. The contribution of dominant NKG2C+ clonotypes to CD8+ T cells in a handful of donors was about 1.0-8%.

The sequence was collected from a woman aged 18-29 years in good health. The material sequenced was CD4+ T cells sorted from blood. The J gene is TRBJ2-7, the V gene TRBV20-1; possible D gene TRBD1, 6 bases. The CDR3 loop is CSASSTGSEQYF. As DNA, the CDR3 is TGCAGTGCTTCATCAACAGGGTCAGAGCAGTACTTC.